This T cell receptor (beta chain) was obtained from a study of blood T cell repertoires in COVID-19. Background on the study: The United States, Italy and Spain were the sources of the acute and convalescent COVID-19 samples. Sources were T cells, B-cell-depleted T cells, or PBMCs; the material itself was cDNA or gDNA.

This clone is a singleton in its sample. Per the authors' pipeline: From reference gene primer amplification, estimates of nucleated cell counts were derived. The table came from immunoSEQ multiplex PCR; TCRdb's copy has only in-frame clones and leaves some out. From that table come the V and J calls and clone size; the DNA was used to work out D and trimming. The table records approximately 65,000 clones, around 85% of them present only once. Germline CDR1 is KGHSH and CDR2 is LQKENI. Trimming stripped 3 bases from V and 8 bases from J, with 17 bases between. The CDR3 is 15 amino acids. This clonotype was sampled from a man between 60 and 75 years old with acute or convalescent COVID-19. The chain uses TRBV18 and TRBJ2-1, with D perhaps matching TRBD1 (6 bases). Source material: peripheral blood. The CDR3 here is CASSPSRGGTDEQFF. The CDR3 DNA reads TGTGCCAGCTCACCCTCCCGAGGGGGAACGGATGAGCAGTTCTTC.